The rows below give T cell receptor beta chains drawn from one sample of a study of blood T cell repertoires in COVID-19. This table comes from immunoSEQ multiplex PCR, and its TCRdb copy is limited to in-frame clones, with some not included. In the table there are 250,000 to 350,000 clones, approximately 91% of which are singletons. The sequencing sample was made of peripheral blood. Every receptor here comes from an older woman with acute or convalescent COVID-19. The CDR3 runs from the conserved cysteine through the conserved F or W. D genes are given only for firm matches. Clone size is shown for a subset of rows, as once, few, many or a class of expanded clone.

clone_size d_call j_call v_call cdr3_nt cdr3_aa
. . TRBJ2-6 TRBV5-1 TGCGCCAGCAGCTTGGTACAGGGCTCTGGGGCCAACGTCCTGACTTTC CASSLVQGSGANVLTF
. . TRBJ2-2 TRBV11-3 TGTGCCAGCAGCCTGAACACCGGGGAGCTGTTTTTT CASSLNTGELFF
. . TRBJ2-3 TRBV3-1/TRBV3-2 TGTGCCAGCAGCCAAGATCTGGCGAGGTACGCAGATACGCAGTATTTT CASSQDLARYADTQYF
few TRBD2 TRBJ2-5 TRBV29-1 TGCAGCGTTGTCCTGGGAGGGCGAGAGACCCAGTACTTC CSVVLGGRETQYF
. TRBD1 TRBJ1-5 TRBV27 TGTGCCAGCAGTCGACAGGGGCATCAGCCCCAGCATTTT CASSRQGHQPQHF
once TRBD1 TRBJ2-7 TRBV28 TGTGCCAGCACCGATATGACAGGGATAACCACCTACGAGCAGTACTTC CASTDMTGITTYEQYF
. . TRBJ2-3 TRBV4-2 TGTGCCAGCAGCCAAGGCTCGACAGGAGCTAGCACAGATACGCAGTATTTT CASSQGSTGASTDTQYF
. TRBD2 TRBJ2-1 TRBV7-2 TGTGCCAGCAGCTCACCTAGCGGGCCCTACAATGAGCAGTTCTTC CASSSPSGPYNEQFF
. . TRBJ1-6 TRBV28 TGTGCCAGCAGCCCCGCGGGCCTCACGGGTTCACCCCTCCACTTT CASSPAGLTGSPLHF
once TRBD1 TRBJ1-2 TRBV5-1 TGCGCCAGCAGCCCGGGGACAGAGCCTGCTATGAGCTACACCTTC CASSPGTEPAMSYTF
once . TRBJ1-2 TRBV5-1 TGCGCCAGCAGCTTCGAGGGGAGACAGGCTAACTATGGCTACACCTTC CASSFEGRQANYGYTF
. . TRBJ1-2 TRBV6-2/TRBV6-3 TGTGCCAGCAGTTACTCGGACAGAGACTATGGCTACACCTTC CASSYSDRDYGYTF
. TRBD1 TRBJ1-6 TRBV5-6 TGTGCCAGCAGCTCACGGGACAGCTCCTATAATTCACCCCTCCACTTT CASSSRDSSYNSPLHF
once . TRBJ2-5 TRBV14 TGTGCCAGCAGCCAAGGCCAGAACCAAGAGACCCAGTACTTC CASSQGQNQETQYF
. TRBD2 TRBJ2-5 TRBV11-2 TGTGCCAGCAGACGGGGACTAGCGGACCAAGAGACCCAGTACTTC CASRRGLADQETQYF
. . TRBJ1-6 TRBV9 TGTGCCAGCAGCGTAGTTGATAGGGGGAATTCACCCCTCCACTTT CASSVVDRGNSPLHF
. TRBD1 TRBJ2-6 TRBV2 TGTGCCAACACAGGGGGGAGCGGTGGGGCCAACGTCCTGACTTTC CANTGGSGGANVLTF
. . TRBJ1-1 TRBV18 TGTGCCAGCTCGCTGGGAGACCTAAACACTGAAGCTTTCTTT CASSLGDLNTEAFF
. TRBD1 TRBJ2-3 TRBV9 TGTGCCAGCAGCGTAGCCCCGACAGGGAGAGCCTTTAGCACAGATACGCAGTATTTT CASSVAPTGRAFSTDTQYF
. . TRBJ2-7 TRBV5-1 TGCGCCAGCAGCTCCCAGGCTGTAGGGAGCTCCTACGAGCAGTACTTC CASSSQAVGSSYEQYF
. . TRBJ1-6 TRBV11-2 TGTGCCAGCAGCTCAGGGATTTATTCACCCCTCCACTTT CASSSGIYSPLHF
. . TRBJ1-6 TRBV28 TGTGCCAGCATCCCCCGGGTCGCATTCAGTTCACCCCTCCACTTT CASIPRVAFSSPLHF
. . TRBJ1-1 TRBV30 TGTGCCTGCCGACCCGGGACTGCTAGAAAAACTGAAGCTTTCTTT CACRPGTARKTEAFF
. . TRBJ2-7 TRBV5-4 TGTGCCAGCAGCTTGAGGGGAGGCCGCCACGAGCAGTACTTC CASSLRGGRHEQYF
. . TRBJ2-7 TRBV7-6 TGTGCCAGCAGCCCCGCACAGGGTCAATCCTACGAGCAGTACTTC CASSPAQGQSYEQYF
once . TRBJ1-1 TRBV10-1 TGCGCCCGGACCCCCTTGTCAGGGATGGACACTGAAGCTTTCTTT CARTPLSGMDTEAFF
. . TRBJ2-7 TRBV19 TGTGCCAGTAGTATTGGGTCGGATTTAGCCGAGCAGTACTTC CASSIGSDLAEQYF
. TRBD1 TRBJ2-7 TRBV29-1 TGCAGCGTTGAAGGGACAGGGGCATACGAGCAGTACTTC CSVEGTGAYEQYF
. . TRBJ2-7 TRBV11-2 TGTGCCAGCAGCAGGGGTTCCTACGAGCAGTACTTC CASSRGSYEQYF
. . TRBJ1-1 TRBV11-1 TGTGCCAGCAGACCGACAACAACTGAAGCTTTCTTT CASRPTTTEAFF
. . TRBJ1-5 TRBV2 TGTGCCAGCAGTGAAGCTGTAAGCAATCAGCCCCAGCATTTT CASSEAVSNQPQHF
. . TRBJ1-2 TRBV24-1 TGTGCCACCAGTCCTTCCCCAGGGCCCAGCTACACCTTC CATSPSPGPSYTF
. . TRBJ2-2 TRBV11-3 TGTGCCAGCAGCTCTCAGGGGTCCGGGGAGCTGTTTTTT CASSSQGSGELFF
. . TRBJ1-5 TRBV28 TGTGCCAGCAGTTTTCCAGGGGCGAACAATCAGCCCCAGCATTTT CASSFPGANNQPQHF
. . TRBJ2-2 TRBV28 TGTGCCAGCAGTTTAGCTAGCTTCCACACCGGGGAGCTGTTTTTT CASSLASFHTGELFF
. . TRBJ1-1 TRBV18 TGTGCCAGCTCACCAAAACACCAGATTCCGAACACTGAAGCTTTCTTT CASSPKHQIPNTEAFF
once . TRBJ2-5 TRBV6-5 TGTGCCAGCAGTTACTCCGGGGTCAGGGAGACCCAGTACTTC CASSYSGVRETQYF
. . TRBJ1-1 TRBV15 TGTGCCACCAGCAGAGACGTAGACACTGAAGCTTTCTTT CATSRDVDTEAFF
. TRBD1 TRBJ1-5 TRBV24-1 TGTGCCACCAGTGGGACAGGGGTTCAGCCCCAGCATTTT CATSGTGVQPQHF
. . TRBJ1-5 TRBV19 TGTGCCAGCGGAGGCGGCAACAATCAGCCCCAGCATTTT CASGGGNNQPQHF
. . TRBJ2-2 TRBV9 TGTGCCAGCAGCGTCCAGTCCCGGGACATCGGCGGGGAGCTGTTTTTT CASSVQSRDIGGELFF
. TRBD1 TRBJ2-3 TRBV25-1 TGTGCCAGCAGTGAGGGCCAGGGGGTGACAGATACGCAGTATTTT CASSEGQGVTDTQYF
few TRBD1 TRBJ2-2 TRBV25-1 TGTGCCAGCACTCCAGGGGGCGGCGGGGAGCTGTTTTTT CASTPGGGGELFF
. . TRBJ1-5 TRBV6-6 TGTGCCAGCAGCTTCACGGGCAATCAGCCCCAGCATTTT CASSFTGNQPQHF
. TRBD1 TRBJ1-6 TRBV5-1 TGCGCCAGCAGCTTGGGAACAGGGGACAATTCACCCCTCCACTTT CASSLGTGDNSPLHF
. . TRBJ1-2 TRBV14 TGTGCCAGCAGCCAAGAGGCCTATGGCTACACCTTC CASSQEAYGYTF
. . TRBJ1-5 TRBV10-3 TGTGCCATCAGGGGGGGAGAAAATCAGCCCCAGCATTTT CAIRGGENQPQHF
once . TRBJ2-1 TRBV14 TGTGCCAGCAGCCAAACGTTTAGCCCCTCCTACAATGAGCAGTTCTTC CASSQTFSPSYNEQFF
once TRBD1 TRBJ1-2 TRBV3-1/TRBV3-2 TGTGCCAGCAGCCAGCAGGGGGACTACACCTTC CASSQQGDYTF
once TRBD2 TRBJ2-1 TRBV3-1/TRBV3-2 TGTGCCAGCAGCCAAGAGTACCCGGGACTAGGCAGCTCCTACAATGAGCAGTTCTTC CASSQEYPGLGSSYNEQFF
. . TRBJ1-6 TRBV18 TGTGCCAGCTCACCGGGAGGACAAAATAATTCACCCCTCCACTTT CASSPGGQNNSPLHF
. TRBD2 TRBJ2-1 TRBV3-1/TRBV3-2 TGTGCCAGCAGTCCTAGCGGGAGTTACAATGAGCAGTTCTTC CASSPSGSYNEQFF
. TRBD1 TRBJ1-5 TRBV7-9 TGTGCCAGCAGCTTAGTTTTGGGGGGGACAGGCGGCAATCAGCCCCAGCATTTT CASSLVLGGTGGNQPQHF
once TRBD2 TRBJ2-3 TRBV3-1/TRBV3-2 TGTGCCAGCAGCCAAGCTAGCGGGGGGACAGATACGCAGTATTTT CASSQASGGTDTQYF
. . TRBJ2-7 TRBV10-3 TGTGCCATCAGTGAGTCGGCGGTGAGCTCCTACGAGCAGTACTTC CAISESAVSSYEQYF
. TRBD1 TRBJ2-7 TRBV19 TGTGCCAGTAGCACCGGGACAGGGGACCACGAGCAGTACTTC CASSTGTGDHEQYF